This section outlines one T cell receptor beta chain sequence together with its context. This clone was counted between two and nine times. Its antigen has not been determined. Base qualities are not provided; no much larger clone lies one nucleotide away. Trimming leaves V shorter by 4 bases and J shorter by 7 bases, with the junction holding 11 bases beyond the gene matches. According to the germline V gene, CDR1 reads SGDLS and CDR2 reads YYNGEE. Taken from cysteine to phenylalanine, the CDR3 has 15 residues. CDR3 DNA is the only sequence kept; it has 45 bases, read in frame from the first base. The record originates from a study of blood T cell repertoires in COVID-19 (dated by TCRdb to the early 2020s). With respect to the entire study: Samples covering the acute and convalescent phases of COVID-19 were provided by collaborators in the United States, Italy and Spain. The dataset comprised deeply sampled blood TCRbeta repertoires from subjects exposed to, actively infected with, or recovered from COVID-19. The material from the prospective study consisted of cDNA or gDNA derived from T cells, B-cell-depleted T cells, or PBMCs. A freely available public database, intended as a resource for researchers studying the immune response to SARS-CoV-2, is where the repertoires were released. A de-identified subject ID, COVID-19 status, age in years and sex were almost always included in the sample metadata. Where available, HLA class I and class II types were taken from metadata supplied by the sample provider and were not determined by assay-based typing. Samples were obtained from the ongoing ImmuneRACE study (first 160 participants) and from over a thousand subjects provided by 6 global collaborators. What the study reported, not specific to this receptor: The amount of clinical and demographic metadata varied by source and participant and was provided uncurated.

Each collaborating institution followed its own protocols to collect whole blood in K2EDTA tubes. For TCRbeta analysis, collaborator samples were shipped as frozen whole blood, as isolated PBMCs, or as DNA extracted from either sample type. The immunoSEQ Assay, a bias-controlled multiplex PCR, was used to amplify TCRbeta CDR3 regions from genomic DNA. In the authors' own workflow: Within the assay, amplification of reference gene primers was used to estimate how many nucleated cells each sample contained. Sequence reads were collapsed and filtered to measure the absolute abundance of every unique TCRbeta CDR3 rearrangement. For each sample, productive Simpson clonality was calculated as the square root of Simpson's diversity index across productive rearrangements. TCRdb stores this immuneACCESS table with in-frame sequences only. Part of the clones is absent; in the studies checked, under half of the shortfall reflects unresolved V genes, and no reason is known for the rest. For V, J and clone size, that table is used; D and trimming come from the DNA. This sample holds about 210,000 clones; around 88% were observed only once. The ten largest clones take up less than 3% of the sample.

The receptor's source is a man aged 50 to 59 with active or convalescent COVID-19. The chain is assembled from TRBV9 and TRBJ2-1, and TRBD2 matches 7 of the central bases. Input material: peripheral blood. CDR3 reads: CASSLQTSPGNEQFF. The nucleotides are TGTGCCAGCAGCCTCCAGACTAGCCCGGGGAATGAGCAGTTCTTC.